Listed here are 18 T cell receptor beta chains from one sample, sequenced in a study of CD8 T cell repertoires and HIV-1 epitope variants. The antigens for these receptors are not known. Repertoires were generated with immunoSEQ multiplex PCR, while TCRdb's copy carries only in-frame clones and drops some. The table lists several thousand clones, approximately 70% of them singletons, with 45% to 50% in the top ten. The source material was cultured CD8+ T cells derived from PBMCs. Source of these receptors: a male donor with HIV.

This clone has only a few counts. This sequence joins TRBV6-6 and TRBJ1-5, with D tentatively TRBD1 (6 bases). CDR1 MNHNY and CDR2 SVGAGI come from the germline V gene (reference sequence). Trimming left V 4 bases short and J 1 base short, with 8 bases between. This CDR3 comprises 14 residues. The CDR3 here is CASSWTASNQPQHF. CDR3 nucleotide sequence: TGTGCCAGCAGTTGGACAGCCAGCAATCAGCCCCAGCATTTT.

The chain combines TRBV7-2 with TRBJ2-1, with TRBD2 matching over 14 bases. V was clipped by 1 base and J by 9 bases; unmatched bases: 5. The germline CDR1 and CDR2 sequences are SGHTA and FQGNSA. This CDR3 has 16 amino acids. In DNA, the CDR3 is TGTGCCAGCAGCTTAGATGGGACTAGCGGGGGTAGTGAGCAGTTCTTC. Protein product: CASSLDGTSGGSEQFF.

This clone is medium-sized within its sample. Here the CDR3 reads CASGTGGSGANVLTF. The CDR3 nucleotides are TGTGCCAGTGGGACAGGGGGCTCTGGGGCCAACGTCCTGACTTTC. The rearrangement links TRBV19 to TRBJ2-6; 11 nucleotides match TRBD1. CDR1 LNHDA and CDR2 SQIVND come from the germline V gene (reference sequence). This CDR3 comprises 15 residues. V trimming: 8 bases; J trimming: 0 bases; junction bases outside the gene matches: 0.

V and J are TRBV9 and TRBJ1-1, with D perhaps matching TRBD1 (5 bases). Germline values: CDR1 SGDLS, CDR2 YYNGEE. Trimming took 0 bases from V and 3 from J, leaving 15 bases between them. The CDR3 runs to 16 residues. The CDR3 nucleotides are TGTGCCAGCAGCGTAGCTGGAGCAGGGTGGGACACTGAAGCTTTCTTT. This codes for CASSVAGAGWDTEAFF.

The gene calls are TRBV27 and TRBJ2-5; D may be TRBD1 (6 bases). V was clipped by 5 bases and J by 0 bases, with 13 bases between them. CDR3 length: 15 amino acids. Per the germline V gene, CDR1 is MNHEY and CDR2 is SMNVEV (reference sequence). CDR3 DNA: TGTGCCAGCAGTACCCGGACAGTATACCAAGAGACCCAGTACTTC. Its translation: CASSTRTVYQETQYF.

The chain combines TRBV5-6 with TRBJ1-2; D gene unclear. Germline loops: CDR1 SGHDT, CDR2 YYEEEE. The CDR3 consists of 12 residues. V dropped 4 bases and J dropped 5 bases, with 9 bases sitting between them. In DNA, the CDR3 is TGTGCCAGCAGCGCGGGTACTTATGGCTACACCTTC. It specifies CASSAGTYGYTF.

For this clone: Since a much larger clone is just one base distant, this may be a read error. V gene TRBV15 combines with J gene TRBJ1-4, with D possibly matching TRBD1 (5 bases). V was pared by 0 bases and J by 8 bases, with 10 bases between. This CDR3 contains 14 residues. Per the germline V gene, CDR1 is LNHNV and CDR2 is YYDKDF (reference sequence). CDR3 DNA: TGTGCCACCAGCAGAGACAGGGATGGGGAAAAACTGTTTTTT. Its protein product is CATSRDRDGEKLFF.

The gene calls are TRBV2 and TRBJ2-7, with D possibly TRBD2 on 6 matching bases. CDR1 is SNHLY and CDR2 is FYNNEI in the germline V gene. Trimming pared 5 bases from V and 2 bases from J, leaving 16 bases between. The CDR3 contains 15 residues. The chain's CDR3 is CASSLTSSGAYEQYF. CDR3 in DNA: TGTGCCAGCAGTCTCACTTCCTCGGGGGCCTACGAGCAGTACTTC.

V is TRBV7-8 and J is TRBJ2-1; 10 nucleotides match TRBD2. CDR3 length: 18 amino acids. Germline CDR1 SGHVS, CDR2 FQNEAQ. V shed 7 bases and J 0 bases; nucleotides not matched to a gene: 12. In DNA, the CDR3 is TGTGCCAGCATCGCCGGGGTCCCTAGCGGGAGCTCCTACAATGAGCAGTTCTTC. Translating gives CASIAGVPSGSSYNEQFF.

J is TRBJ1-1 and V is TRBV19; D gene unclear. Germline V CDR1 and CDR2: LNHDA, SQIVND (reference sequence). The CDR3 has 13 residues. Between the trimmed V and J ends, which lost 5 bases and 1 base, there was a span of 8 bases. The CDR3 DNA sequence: TGTGCCAGTAGTCTCGGCCGGAACACTGAAGCTTTCTTT. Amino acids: CASSLGRNTEAFF. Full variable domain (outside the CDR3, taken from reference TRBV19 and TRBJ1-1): DGGITQSPKYLFRKEGQNVTLSCEQNLNHDAMYWYRQDPGQGLRLIYYSQIVNDFQKGDIAEGYSVSREKKESFPLTVTSAQKNPTAFYLCASSLGRNTEAFFGQGTRLTVV.

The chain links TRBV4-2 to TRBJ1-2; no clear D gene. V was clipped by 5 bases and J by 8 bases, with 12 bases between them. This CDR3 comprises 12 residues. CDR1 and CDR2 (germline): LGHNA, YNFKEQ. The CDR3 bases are TGTGCCAGCAGCTTGCGGGCGGGGGGCTACACCTTC. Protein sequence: CASSLRAGGYTF.

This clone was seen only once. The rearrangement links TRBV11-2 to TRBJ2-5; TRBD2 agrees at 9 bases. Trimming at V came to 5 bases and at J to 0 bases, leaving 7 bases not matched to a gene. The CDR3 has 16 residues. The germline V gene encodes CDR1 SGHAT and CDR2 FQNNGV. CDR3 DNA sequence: TGTGCCAGCAGCGAAAGCGGGGGGCTGTACCAAGAGACCCAGTACTTC. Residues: CASSESGGLYQETQYF.

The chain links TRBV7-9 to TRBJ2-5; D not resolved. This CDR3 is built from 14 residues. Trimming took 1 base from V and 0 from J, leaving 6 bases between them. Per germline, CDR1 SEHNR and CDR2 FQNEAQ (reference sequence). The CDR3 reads CASSLDRYQETQYF. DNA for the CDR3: TGTGCCAGCAGCTTAGATCGTTACCAAGAGACCCAGTACTTC.

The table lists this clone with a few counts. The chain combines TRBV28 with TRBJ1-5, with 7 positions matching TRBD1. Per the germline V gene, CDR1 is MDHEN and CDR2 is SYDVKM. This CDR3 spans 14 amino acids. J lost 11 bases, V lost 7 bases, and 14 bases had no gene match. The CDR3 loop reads CASKSLTGEWAQHF. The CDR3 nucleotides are TGTGCCAGCAAGTCGCTTACAGGGGAATGGGCCCAGCATTTT.

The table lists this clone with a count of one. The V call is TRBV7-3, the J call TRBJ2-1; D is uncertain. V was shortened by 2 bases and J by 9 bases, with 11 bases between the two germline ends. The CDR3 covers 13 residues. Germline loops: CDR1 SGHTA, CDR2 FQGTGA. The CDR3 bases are TGTGCCAGCAGCTTAGACGGTGCCAGTGAGCAGTTCTTC. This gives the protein CASSLDGASEQFF.

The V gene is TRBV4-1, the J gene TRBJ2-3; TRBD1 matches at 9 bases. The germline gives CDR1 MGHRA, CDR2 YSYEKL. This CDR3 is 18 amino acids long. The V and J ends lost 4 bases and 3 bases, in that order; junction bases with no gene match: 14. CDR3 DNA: TGCGCCAGCAGCCCACCCCCTCCCCCGGGACAGGGTACAGATACGCAGTATTTT. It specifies CASSPPPPPGQGTDTQYF.

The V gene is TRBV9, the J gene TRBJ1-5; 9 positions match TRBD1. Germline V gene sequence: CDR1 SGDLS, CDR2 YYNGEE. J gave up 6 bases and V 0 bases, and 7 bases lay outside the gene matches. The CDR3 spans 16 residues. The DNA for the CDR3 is TGTGCCAGCAGCGTAGATTCGACAGGGGGAGGTCAGCCCCAGCATTTT. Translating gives CASSVDSTGGGQPQHF.

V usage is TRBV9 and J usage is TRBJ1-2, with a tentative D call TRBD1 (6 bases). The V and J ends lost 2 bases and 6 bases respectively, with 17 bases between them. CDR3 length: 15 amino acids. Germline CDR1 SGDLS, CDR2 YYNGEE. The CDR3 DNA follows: TGTGCCAGCAGCGTGAGGGGGACCCCATTGAATGGCTACACCTTC. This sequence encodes CASSVRGTPLNGYTF.